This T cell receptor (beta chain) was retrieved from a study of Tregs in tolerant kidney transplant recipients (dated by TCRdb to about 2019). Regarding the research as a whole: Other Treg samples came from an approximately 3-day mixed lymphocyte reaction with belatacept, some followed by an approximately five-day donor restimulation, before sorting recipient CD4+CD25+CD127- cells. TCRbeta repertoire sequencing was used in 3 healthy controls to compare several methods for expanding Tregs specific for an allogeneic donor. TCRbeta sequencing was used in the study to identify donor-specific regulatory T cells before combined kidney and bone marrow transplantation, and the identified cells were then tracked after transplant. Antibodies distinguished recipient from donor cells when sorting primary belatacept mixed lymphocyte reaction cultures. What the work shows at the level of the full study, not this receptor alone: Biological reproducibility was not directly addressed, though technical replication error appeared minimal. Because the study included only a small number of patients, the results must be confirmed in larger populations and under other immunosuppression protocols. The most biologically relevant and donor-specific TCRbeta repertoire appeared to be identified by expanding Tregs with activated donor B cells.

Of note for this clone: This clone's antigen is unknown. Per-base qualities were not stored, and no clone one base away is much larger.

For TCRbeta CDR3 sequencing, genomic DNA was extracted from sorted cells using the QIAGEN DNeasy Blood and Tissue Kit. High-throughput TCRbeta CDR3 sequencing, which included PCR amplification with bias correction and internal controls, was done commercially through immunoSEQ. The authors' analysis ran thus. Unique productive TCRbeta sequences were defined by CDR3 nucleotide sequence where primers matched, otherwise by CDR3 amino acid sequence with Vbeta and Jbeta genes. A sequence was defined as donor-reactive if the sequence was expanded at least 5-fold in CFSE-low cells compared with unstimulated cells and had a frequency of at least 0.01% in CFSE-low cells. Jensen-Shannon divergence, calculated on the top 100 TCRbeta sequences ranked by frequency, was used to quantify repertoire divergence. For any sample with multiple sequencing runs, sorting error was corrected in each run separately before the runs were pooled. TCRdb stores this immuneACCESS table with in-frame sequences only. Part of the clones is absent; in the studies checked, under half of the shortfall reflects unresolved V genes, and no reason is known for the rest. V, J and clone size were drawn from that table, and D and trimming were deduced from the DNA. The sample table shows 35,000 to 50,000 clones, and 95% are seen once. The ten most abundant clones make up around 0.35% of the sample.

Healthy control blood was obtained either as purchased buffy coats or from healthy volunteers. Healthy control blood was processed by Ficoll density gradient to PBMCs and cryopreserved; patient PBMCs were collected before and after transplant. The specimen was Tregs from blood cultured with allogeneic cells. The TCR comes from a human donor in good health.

The base sequence is TGCGCCAGCAGCCCGGGACTCAGACTCTCTGGAAACACCATATATTTT. The translation is CASSPGLRLSGNTIYF. The chain couples TRBV4-1 to TRBJ1-3; TRBD1 might be the D gene, on 5 matching bases. Trimming removed 4 bases from V and 0 bases from J, leaving 13 bases between the germline ends. CDR1 and CDR2 are drawn from the germline V gene: MGHRA, YSYEKL. The CDR3 covers 16 residues, taking in both the cysteine and the phenylalanine. Kept here is only the CDR3 DNA, which spans 48 bases and is read in frame from base 1.